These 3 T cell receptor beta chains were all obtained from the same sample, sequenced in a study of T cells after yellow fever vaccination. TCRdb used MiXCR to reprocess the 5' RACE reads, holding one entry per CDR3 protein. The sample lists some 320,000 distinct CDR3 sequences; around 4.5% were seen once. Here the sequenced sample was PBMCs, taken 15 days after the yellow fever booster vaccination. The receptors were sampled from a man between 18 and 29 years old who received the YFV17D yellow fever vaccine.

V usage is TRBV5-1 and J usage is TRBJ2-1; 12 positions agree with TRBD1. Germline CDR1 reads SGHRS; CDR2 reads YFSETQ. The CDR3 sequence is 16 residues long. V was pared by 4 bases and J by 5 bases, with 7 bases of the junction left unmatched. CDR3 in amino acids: CASSGGDRGQHNEQFF. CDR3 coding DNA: TGCGCCAGCAGCGGGGGGGACAGGGGGCAACACAATGAGCAGTTCTTC.

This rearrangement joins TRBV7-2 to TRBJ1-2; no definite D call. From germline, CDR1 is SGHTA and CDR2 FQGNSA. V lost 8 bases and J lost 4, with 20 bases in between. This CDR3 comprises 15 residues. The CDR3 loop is CASVPPPLDSYGYTF. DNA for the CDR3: TGTGCCAGCGTACCCCCCCCCCTCGATAGCTATGGCTACACCTTC. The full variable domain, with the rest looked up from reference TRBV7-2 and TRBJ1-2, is GAGVSQSPSNKVTEKGKDVELRCDPISGHTALYWYRQSLGQGLEFLIYFQGNSAPDKSGLPSDRFSAERTGGSVSTLTIQRTQQEDSAVYLCASVPPPLDSYGYTFGSGTRLTVV.

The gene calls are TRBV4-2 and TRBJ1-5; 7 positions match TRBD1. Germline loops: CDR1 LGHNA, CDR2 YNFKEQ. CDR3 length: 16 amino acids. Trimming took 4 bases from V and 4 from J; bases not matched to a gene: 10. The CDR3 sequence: CASSPGDSGVNQPQHF. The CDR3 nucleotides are TGTGCCAGCAGCCCGGGGGACAGCGGGGTAAATCAGCCCCAGCATTTT.